The 29 T cell receptor beta chains below were found in one sample sequenced in a study of blood T cell repertoires in COVID-19. This table comes from immunoSEQ multiplex PCR, and its TCRdb copy is limited to in-frame clones, with some not included. The data hold around 70,000 clones, with roughly nine tenths observed a single time. What was sequenced was peripheral blood. The source is a man older than 75 with acute or convalescent COVID-19.

The chain couples TRBV6-6 to TRBJ1-1, with TRBD1 matching 8 bases. Trimming took 5 bases from V and 6 from J; bases not matched to a gene: 17. Germline values: CDR1 MNHNY, CDR2 SVGAGI (reference sequence). The CDR3 covers 17 residues. The CDR3: CASSPRDWARGPPEAFF. The CDR3 coding sequence is TGTGCCAGCAGTCCACGCGACTGGGCCAGGGGGCCCCCTGAAGCTTTCTTT.

V usage is TRBV7-8 and J usage is TRBJ1-6; D may be TRBD1 (5 bases). V was shortened by 1 base and J by 5 bases, with 12 bases between the two germline ends. The V gene's germline CDR1 is SGHVS and CDR2 FQNEAQ. This CDR3 region has 16 residues. Written as DNA, the CDR3 is TGTGCCAGCAGCTTAGGTTGGTCAGGGAATAATTCACCCCTCCACTTT. As protein: CASSLGWSGNNSPLHF. The full variable domain, its missing parts supplied by reference TRBV7-8 and TRBJ1-6, is GAGVSQSPRYKVAKRGQDVALRCDPISGHVSLFWYQQALGQGPEFLTYFQNEAQLDKSGLPSDRFFAERPEGSVSTLKIQRTQQEDSAVYLCASSLGWSGNNSPLHFGNGTRLTVT.

Of note for this clone: The same CDR3 can be traced to other DNA sequences in this sample. V is TRBV12-5 and J is TRBJ2-7; D gene uncertain. The V end lost 2 bases, the J end lost 1 base, and 6 bases lay between the germline ends. Germline values: CDR1 LGHNT, CDR2 FRNRAP. This CDR3 has 13 residues. In DNA form, the CDR3 reads TGTGCTAGTGGTTTGACTGGTTCCTACGAGCAGTACTTC. It is translated as CASGLTGSYEQYF.

This clone was seen once. The rearrangement uses TRBV7-3 and TRBJ2-1; D might be TRBD1 (5 bases). Germline V gene data show CDR1 as SGHTA and CDR2 as FQGTGA. V was shortened by 4 bases and J by 5 bases, with 9 bases between the two germline ends. This CDR3 has 13 amino acids. CDR3 nucleotide sequence: TGTGCCAGCAGCTGGGGCAGCGACAATGAGCAGTTCTTC. Translating gives CASSWGSDNEQFF.

This sequence joins TRBV2 and TRBJ1-1; 9 bases align to TRBD1. This CDR3 has 14 amino acids. The V and J ends lost 4 bases and 3 bases, in that order; junction bases with no gene match: 3. The germline V gene has CDR1 SNHLY and CDR2 FYNNEI. The CDR3 loop reads CASSAGQGYTEAFF. CDR3 DNA sequence: TGTGCCAGCAGTGCGGGACAGGGATACACTGAAGCTTTCTTT.

The chain employs TRBV3-1 (or the pseudogene TRBV3-2) and TRBJ1-4; 8 positions match TRBD1. J lost 11 bases, V lost 2 bases, and 7 bases had no gene match. The CDR3 sequence is 14 residues long. Germline CDR1 reads LGHDT; CDR2 reads YNNKEL (reference sequence). The CDR3 DNA follows: TGTGCCAGCAGCCAACACCAGGGGGCTGGCAAACTGTTTTTT. It is translated as CASSQHQGAGKLFF.

J is TRBJ1-3 and V is TRBV15; TRBD1 agrees at 7 bases. The germline CDR1 and CDR2 sequences are LNHNV and YYDKDF (reference sequence). V shed 3 bases, J shed 1 base, and the junction held 0 bases outside the gene matches. CDR3 size: 14 residues. The CDR3 sequence: CATSRDRSGNTIYF. The CDR3 bases are TGTGCCACCAGCAGGGACAGGTCTGGAAACACCATATATTTT.

The rearrangement uses TRBV7-9 and TRBJ2-5; D remains ambiguous. Germline loops: CDR1 SEHNR, CDR2 FQNEAQ (reference sequence). The CDR3 contains 14 residues. V was shortened by 1 base and J by 1 base, with 7 bases between the two germline ends. CDR3 sequence (DNA): TGTGCCAGCAGCTTAGGGGCAGCCCAAGAGACCCAGTACTTC. The encoded protein is CASSLGAAQETQYF.

This chain uses TRBV19 with TRBJ1-2; D is undetermined. V was shortened by 3 bases and J by 3 bases, with 11 bases between the two germline ends. The CDR3 has 14 residues. The germline V gene encodes CDR1 LNHDA and CDR2 SQIVND (reference sequence). The CDR3 DNA follows: TGTGCCAGTAGTATGGGCTGGTTAGACTATGGCTACACCTTC. Translation gives CASSMGWLDYGYTF. Supplemented by reference TRBV19 and TRBJ1-2, the full variable domain reads DGGITQSPKYLFRKEGQNVTLSCEQNLNHDAMYWYRQDPGQGLRLIYYSQIVNDFQKGDIAEGYSVSREKKESFPLTVTSAQKNPTAFYLCASSMGWLDYGYTFGSGTRLTVV.

The rearrangement joins TRBV14 to TRBJ1-2; D gene unclear. The germline gives CDR1 SGHDN, CDR2 FVKESK. The CDR3 has 15 residues. V was clipped by 2 bases and J by 4 bases, with 14 bases between them. The CDR3 nucleotides are TGTGCCAGCAGCCAATCATATACGGTCCCCTATGGCTACACCTTC. It yields the protein CASSQSYTVPYGYTF.

The V and J genes are TRBV28 and TRBJ2-6; 13 bases line up with TRBD2. The CDR3 is 18 residues long. After removal of 4 bases from V and 3 bases from J, the junction contained 6 bases not matched to a gene. Germline V lookup: CDR1 MDHEN, CDR2 SYDVKM. The CDR3 region is CASSSLLAGGRGANVLTF. The CDR3 DNA sequence: TGTGCCAGCAGTTCCCTACTAGCGGGGGGGCGTGGGGCCAACGTCCTGACTTTC.

The genes are TRBV2 and TRBJ2-3, with D unresolved. The V end was cut by 7 bases, the J end by 7 bases, with 15 bases between. CDR1 and CDR2 from the germline V gene are SNHLY and FYNNEI. This CDR3 spans 13 amino acids. CDR3: CASTEDTVNTQYF. CDR3 DNA sequence: TGTGCCAGCACAGAGGATACGGTGAATACGCAGTATTTT.

The chain joins TRBV6-1 to TRBJ1-3, with unresolved D. Deletions cut 0 bases from V and 4 bases from J, with 19 bases between. CDR3 size: 18 residues. The germline gives CDR1 MNHNS, CDR2 SASEGT. The CDR3 region is CASSEANWSAAQGNTIYF. CDR3 bases: TGTGCCAGCAGTGAAGCGAATTGGTCGGCGGCCCAAGGAAACACCATATATTTT.

The chain joins TRBV3-1 (or the pseudogene TRBV3-2) to TRBJ2-1; 11 bases map to TRBD2. Germline V gene sequence: CDR1 LGHDT, CDR2 YNNKEL (reference sequence). The CDR3 spans 17 residues. The J segment lost 6 bases and the V segment lost 5 bases, leaving 12 bases of the junction unmatched. CDR3 sequence (DNA): TGTGCCAGCAGCAAGACTAGCGGGGCCTCGTCTGGCAATGAGCAGTTCTTC. Translation gives CASSKTSGASSGNEQFF.

The rearrangement links TRBV5-4 to TRBJ2-1; 7 nucleotides align to TRBD2. V lost 3 bases, J lost 9 bases, and 6 bases stayed unmatched. Germline lookup yields CDR1 SGHNT and CDR2 YYREEE (reference sequence). CDR3 size: 13 residues. The CDR3 bases are TGTGCCAGCAGCTCGCCTTGGGGGGGTGAGCAGTTCTTC. Encoded protein: CASSSPWGGEQFF.

This clone was observed a handful of times. The rearrangement uses TRBV7-2 and TRBJ1-5; D not certain. Germline-derived CDR1 and CDR2 are SGHTA and FQGNSA. This CDR3 contains 15 residues. V lost 0 bases and J lost 3, with 9 bases in between. CDR3 residues: CASSLAGNSNQPQHF. CDR3 sequence (DNA): TGTGCCAGCAGCTTAGCGGGCAACTCCAATCAGCCCCAGCATTTT.

The chain recombines TRBV12-3 or TRBV12-4 with TRBJ2-3; possible D gene TRBD2, 5 bases. The CDR3 contains 13 residues. V dropped 6 bases and J dropped 3 bases, with 10 bases sitting between them. The CDR3 DNA reads as TGTGCCAGCAGGCGAGGGCGAACAGATACGCAGTATTTT. This translates into CASRRGRTDTQYF.

The chain has TRBV18 and TRBJ1-1; TRBD1 matches 8 bases. Trimming cost V 1 base and J 2 bases; bases outside gene matches: 3. Germline V gene sequence: CDR1 KGHSH, CDR2 LQKENI. The CDR3 sequence is 15 residues long. The CDR3 region is CASSPLGQGNTEAFF. CDR3 DNA sequence: TGTGCCAGCTCACCACTCGGACAGGGAAACACTGAAGCTTTCTTT.

The rearrangement joins TRBV19 to TRBJ1-1; 8 bases map to TRBD1. J was trimmed by 3 bases and V by 9 bases; bases with no gene match: 9. The CDR3 runs 14 residues. Germline values: CDR1 LNHDA, CDR2 SQIVND (reference sequence). CDR3 coding DNA: TGTGCCAGCACTCGGACAGGGAGGGACACTGAAGCTTTCTTT. The encoded protein is CASTRTGRDTEAFF.

The chain joins TRBV27 to TRBJ2-1, with D unclear. The CDR3 has 13 amino acids. Germline loops: CDR1 MNHEY, CDR2 SMNVEV (reference sequence). Trimming left V 3 bases short and J 3 bases short, with 6 bases between. This chain's CDR3 is CASSFLSYNEQFF. The DNA for the CDR3 is TGTGCCAGCAGTTTTTTGAGCTACAATGAGCAGTTCTTC.

The gene calls are TRBV6-6 and TRBJ2-6; 9 positions agree with TRBD1. This CDR3 spans 19 amino acids. Trimming cost V 6 bases and J 2 bases; bases outside gene matches: 14. Germline V gene data show CDR1 as MNHNY and CDR2 as SVGAGI (reference sequence). CDR3 sequence: CASRRLPGQGSTGANVLTF. In nucleotides, the CDR3 is TGTGCCAGCAGACGACTCCCGGGACAGGGCTCCACTGGGGCCAACGTCCTGACTTTC.

This clone was seen more than once but under ten times. The chain has TRBV6-5 and TRBJ1-6; 10 positions match TRBD1. The CDR3 contains 15 residues. V shed 0 bases and J 8 bases; nucleotides not matched to a gene: 1. The germline V gene has CDR1 MNHEY and CDR2 SVGAGI. The CDR3 loop is CASSYSGTGDSPLHF. In nucleotides, the CDR3 is TGTGCCAGCAGTTACTCCGGGACAGGGGATTCACCCCTCCACTTT.

This chain uses TRBV12-3 or TRBV12-4 with TRBJ2-1; D perhaps matches TRBD2 (5 bases). Trimming took 4 bases from V and 13 from J, leaving 11 bases between them. This CDR3 comprises 11 residues. The CDR3 reads CASSSAASQFF. CDR3 DNA: TGTGCCAGCAGTTCAGCTGCTAGCCAGTTCTTC.

The chain combines TRBV11-2 with TRBJ2-1; 11 bases are shared with TRBD1. Losses at the gene ends were 3 bases for V and 9 bases for J; bases not matched to a gene: 7. The CDR3 has 15 residues. Germline V gene lookup returns CDR1 SGHAT and CDR2 FQNNGV. Here the CDR3 DNA reads TGTGCCAGCAGCTTTCTCCGGACAGGGGGCCTTGAGCAGTTCTTC. Translated, it gives CASSFLRTGGLEQFF.

This chain links TRBV2 with TRBJ1-4; 10 bases align to TRBD1. This CDR3 contains 19 residues. Per germline, CDR1 SNHLY and CDR2 FYNNEI. V lost 4 bases, J lost 0 bases, and 11 bases stayed unmatched. The CDR3 sequence is CASSASTGGQESTNEKLFF. CDR3 coding DNA: TGTGCCAGCAGTGCGTCGACAGGGGGCCAAGAATCAACTAATGAAAAACTGTTTTTT.

The table lists this clone with a few counts. The V and J genes are TRBV2 and TRBJ2-1; 8 bases fit TRBD1. From germline, CDR1 is SNHLY and CDR2 FYNNEI. CDR3 length: 13 residues. With V trimmed by 3 bases and J by 14 bases, 9 bases remained unmatched. The CDR3 spells CASSEGLDRVEFF. The CDR3 nucleotides are TGTGCCAGCAGTGAGGGGCTGGACAGGGTAGAGTTCTTC.

The chain joins TRBV24-1 to TRBJ2-1; no clear D. The CDR3 consists of 15 residues. Germline V CDR1 and CDR2: KGHDR, SFDVKD. The V gene lost 7 bases and the J gene lost 7 bases, with 19 bases spanning the gap. CDR3 region: CATSDPGPNRNEQFF. In DNA, the CDR3 is TGTGCCACCAGCGATCCAGGCCCTAATAGGAATGAGCAGTTCTTC.

The V and J genes are TRBV19 and TRBJ1-2, with no clear D. This CDR3 region has 14 residues. Germline V CDR1 and CDR2: LNHDA, SQIVND (reference sequence). Trimming pared 3 bases from V and 4 bases from J, leaving 12 bases between. Here the CDR3 reads CASSIGRGSYGYTF. Written as DNA, the CDR3 is TGTGCCAGTAGTATTGGGCGGGGATCCTATGGCTACACCTTC.

The J gene is TRBJ1-1, the V gene TRBV14; perhaps TRBD1 as D (6 bases). Germline CDR1 and CDR2: SGHDN and FVKESK. The CDR3 spans 14 residues. V was cut by 3 bases and J by 4 bases, with 12 bases left in between. Here the CDR3 reads CASSQGGLGTEAFF. The CDR3 DNA is TGTGCCAGCAGCCAGGGGGGGCTGGGCACTGAAGCTTTCTTT.